The clone carrying this TCR beta chain has just a few counts. This entry is derived from a study of identical twins. In TCRdb, the 5' RACE reads were re-called with MiXCR into one record per CDR3 protein. The sample yields just over 450,000 distinct CDR3 sequences, more than 13% seen once. The CDR3 runs 13 residues. With 5 bases removed from V and 0 bases from J, the gap between germline ends came to 6 bases. Germline CDR1 SGHTA, CDR2 FQGNSA. The sample also formed part of further work on yellow fever vaccine responses in identical twins.

Sequenced input: CD4+ T cells sorted from blood. The origin of this receptor is a young woman in good health. This chain joins TRBV7-2 and TRBJ2-3; D unresolved. CDR3 sequence (DNA): TGTGCCAGCAGCCGGCCTAGCACAGATACGCAGTATTTT. Its translation is CASSRPSTDTQYF.